This T cell receptor (beta chain) was identified during a study of blood T cells in healthy people across ages. Primed by a sample-barcoded 5' primer and a J-beta primer mix, a second PCR proceeded for about 7 to 11 cycles. Every cDNA was tagged by a template-switch adaptor with 12 random nucleotides. TCRdb re-analysed the 5' RACE reads in MiXCR, keeping a single row per CDR3 protein. The sample contains around 990,000 distinct CDR3 sequences, less than 25% of which appear only once. Points on this clonotype: Its antigen remains unidentified.

PBMCs, at least 6 million per sample, were isolated. CDR1 is LGHNT and CDR2 is FRNRAP in the germline V gene. The CDR3 runs to 15 residues. The ends were cut back, 1 base at V and 1 base at J, with 8 bases in the middle. Findings of the study overall: Researchers deemed the diversity estimates from one million T cells underestimates.

These data were likewise used in another study, on T cells of mothers and their children.

Specimen: blood. The gene calls are TRBV12-5 and TRBJ2-4; D is undetermined. The TCR was taken from a girl aged 2 to 9 in good health. The CDR3 here is CASGLDIWAKNIQYF. CDR3 nucleotides: TGTGCTAGTGGTTTGGACATCTGGGCCAAAAACATTCAGTACTTC.